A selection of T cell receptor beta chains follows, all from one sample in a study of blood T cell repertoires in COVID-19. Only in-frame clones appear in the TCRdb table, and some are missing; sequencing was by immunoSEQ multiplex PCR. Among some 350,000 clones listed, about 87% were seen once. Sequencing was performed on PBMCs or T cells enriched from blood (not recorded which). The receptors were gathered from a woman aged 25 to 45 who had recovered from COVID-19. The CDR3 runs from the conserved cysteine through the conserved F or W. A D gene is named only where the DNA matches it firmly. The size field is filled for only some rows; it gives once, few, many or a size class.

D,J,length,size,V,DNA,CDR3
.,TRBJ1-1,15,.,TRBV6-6,TGTGCCAGCAGTTATCAGGGGTCTTCCGATACTGAAGCTTTCTTT,CASSYQGSSDTEAFF
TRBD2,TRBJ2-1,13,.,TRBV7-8,TGTGCCAGCAGCTGGGGACTAGTCGATGAGCAGTTCTTC,CASSWGLVDEQFF
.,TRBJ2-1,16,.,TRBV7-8,TGTGCCAGCAGCTTCAGTTGGCGGGGGCAAAACAATGAGCAGTTCTTC,CASSFSWRGQNNEQFF
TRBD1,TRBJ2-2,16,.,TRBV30,TGTGCCTGGAGGCACAGGGGGCTTCTTGCCGCCGGGGAGCTGTTTTTT,CAWRHRGLLAAGELFF
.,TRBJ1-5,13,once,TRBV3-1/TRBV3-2,TGTGCCAGCAGCTCCCTTGGGGGGCAGCCCCAGCATTTT,CASSSLGGQPQHF
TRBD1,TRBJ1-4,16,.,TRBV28,TGTGCCAGCAGTTTCCTCCAGGGGGCAACTAATGAAAAACTGTTTTTT,CASSFLQGATNEKLFF
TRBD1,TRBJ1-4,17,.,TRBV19,TGTGCCAGTAGTATCGCCGGGACAGGGGGATATAATGAAAAACTGTTTTTT,CASSIAGTGGYNEKLFF
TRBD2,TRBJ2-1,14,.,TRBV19,TGTGCCAGTAGTATAGTCCTAGCGGGTAATGAGCAGTTCTTC,CASSIVLAGNEQFF
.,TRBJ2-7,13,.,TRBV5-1,TGCGCCAGCAGCTTGTCTCAGGGCTACGAGCAGTACTTC,CASSLSQGYEQYF
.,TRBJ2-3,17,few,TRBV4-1,TGCGCCAGCAGCCTCAAAATGGTCAGCGTCAGCGCAGATACGCAGTATTTT,CASSLKMVSVSADTQYF
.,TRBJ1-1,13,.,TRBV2,TGTGCCAGCTTTCAGAGATCAGGCTCTGAAGCTTTCTTT,CASFQRSGSEAFF
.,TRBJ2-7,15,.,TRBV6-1,TGTGCCAGCAGTGAAGAGGGGGGGGCCTCTTACGAGCAGTACTTC,CASSEEGGASYEQYF
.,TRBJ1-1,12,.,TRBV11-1,TGTGCCAGCAGCTTACGTCGGACTGAAGCTTTCTTT,CASSLRRTEAFF
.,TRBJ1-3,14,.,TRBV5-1,TGCGCCAGCAGCTTGCGCGGAAGGGAGGACACCATATATTTT,CASSLRGREDTIYF
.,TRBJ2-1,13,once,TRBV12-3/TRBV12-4,TGTGCCAGCAGTTTACAGGGTGGGAATGAGCAGTTCTTC,CASSLQGGNEQFF
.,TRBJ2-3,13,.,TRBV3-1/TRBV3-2,TGTGCCAGCAGCCAAGCGGAGGCGGATACGCAGTATTTT,CASSQAEADTQYF
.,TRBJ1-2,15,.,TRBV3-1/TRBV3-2,TGTGCCAGCAGCCACGACAGCGCAACTAACTATGGCTACACCTTC,CASSHDSATNYGYTF
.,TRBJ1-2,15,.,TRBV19,TGTGCCAGTAGCCTGGACAGCCTCATTAACTATGGCTACACCTTC,CASSLDSLINYGYTF
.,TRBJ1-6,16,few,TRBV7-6,TGTGCCAGCAGCCAAAACAACGGGCCACGGGGTTCACCCCTCCACTTT,CASSQNNGPRGSPLHF
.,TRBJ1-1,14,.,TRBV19,TGTGCCAGTAGTAAGGGGAAGGGTTTCACTGAAGCTTTCTTT,CASSKGKGFTEAFF
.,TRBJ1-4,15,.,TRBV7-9,TGTGCCAGCAGCCACGCCATGCGGGGGAGTGAAAAACTGTTTTTT,CASSHAMRGSEKLFF
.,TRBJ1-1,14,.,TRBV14,TGTGCCAGCAGCCCCCTGGGAGTTTTCGCTGAAGCTTTCTTT,CASSPLGVFAEAFF
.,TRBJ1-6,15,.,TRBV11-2,TGTGCCAGCAGCTCCGACTGGGTGGGGGGTTCACCCCTCCACTTT,CASSSDWVGGSPLHF
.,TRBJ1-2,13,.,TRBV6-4,TGTGCCAGCAGTGACTCCCCCGTCTCTGGCTACACCTTC,CASSDSPVSGYTF
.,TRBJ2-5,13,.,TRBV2,TGTGCCAGCAGAAGATCTGGAGGAGAGACCCAGTACTTC,CASRRSGGETQYF
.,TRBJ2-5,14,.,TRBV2,TGTGCCAGCAGTGAAGGAAGAGCGTCGGAGACCCAGTACTTC,CASSEGRASETQYF
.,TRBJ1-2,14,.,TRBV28,TGTGCCAGCAGTTTTTGGGGACTAATGGATGGCTACACCTTC,CASSFWGLMDGYTF
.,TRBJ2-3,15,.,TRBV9,TGTGCCAGCAGCGCAGACAGGGGAGGGGCAGATACGCAGTATTTT,CASSADRGGADTQYF
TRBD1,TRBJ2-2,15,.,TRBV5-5,TGTGCCAGCAGAAAGGGACAGGCAAACACCGGGGAGCTGTTTTTT,CASRKGQANTGELFF
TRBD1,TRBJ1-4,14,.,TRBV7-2,TGTGCCAGCAGCTCGACAGGGGGCCGGGAAAAACTGTTTTTT,CASSSTGGREKLFF
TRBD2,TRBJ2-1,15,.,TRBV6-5,TGTGCCAGCAGTCCGGAGGTAGCGGGTAATGGTGAGCAGTTCTTC,CASSPEVAGNGEQFF
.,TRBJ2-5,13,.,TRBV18,TGTGCCAGCTCACCGGGGCCGGGAGAGACCCAGTACTTC,CASSPGPGETQYF
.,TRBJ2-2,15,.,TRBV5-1,TGCGCCAGCAGCTCGGAAGGGGTCAACACCGGGGAGCTGTTTTTT,CASSSEGVNTGELFF
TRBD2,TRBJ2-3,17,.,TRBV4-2,TGTGCCAGCAGCCAAGAGATGGTAGCGGGGGGGCTTGATACGCAGTATTTT,CASSQEMVAGGLDTQYF
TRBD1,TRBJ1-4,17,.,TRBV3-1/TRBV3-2,TGTGCCAGCAGCCAAGGGTCTGTGGGACAGCATAATGAAAAACTGTTTTTT,CASSQGSVGQHNEKLFF
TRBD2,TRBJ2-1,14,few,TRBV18,TGTGCCAGCGGGACTAGCGGGGTTGACAATGAGCAGTTCTTC,CASGTSGVDNEQFF
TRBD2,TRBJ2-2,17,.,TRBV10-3,TGTGCCATCAGTGAGTGGGGACTAGCGGGGGCGACCGGGGAGCTGTTTTTT,CAISEWGLAGATGELFF
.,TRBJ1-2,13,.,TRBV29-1,TGCAGCGTTCGGGGGGGCGCTGATCTCTTAGCCACCTTC,CSVRGGADLLATF
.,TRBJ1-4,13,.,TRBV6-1,TGTGCCAGCAGTGAGTCTAAGGAGGAAAAACTGTTTTTT,CASSESKEEKLFF
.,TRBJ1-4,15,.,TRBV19,TGTGCCAGTAGTACGCACAAGATAACTAATGAAAAACTGTTTTTT,CASSTHKITNEKLFF
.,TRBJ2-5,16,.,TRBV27,TGTGCCAGCAGTTTATCGGCCGGAGAGGTAATCGGGACCCAGTACTTC,CASSLSAGEVIGTQYF
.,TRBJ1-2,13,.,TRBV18,TGTGCCAGCTCACCCTGGGACATATATGGCTACACCTTC,CASSPWDIYGYTF
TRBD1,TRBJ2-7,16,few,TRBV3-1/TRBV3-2,TGTGCCAGCAGCCATCGAGGACAGGGGGCTTCCTACGAGCAGTACTTC,CASSHRGQGASYEQYF
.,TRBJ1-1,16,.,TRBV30,TGTGCCTGGAGTTCAATCGTGTCGGCAGGGTGGACTGAAGCTTTCTTT,CAWSSIVSAGWTEAFF
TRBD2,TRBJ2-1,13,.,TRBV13,TGTGCCAGCAGCTCGACGGGAGGAAATGAGCAGTTCTTC,CASSSTGGNEQFF
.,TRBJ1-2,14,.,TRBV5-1,TGCGCCAGCAGCTTGGTGGGGGGGCCCTATGGCTACACCTTC,CASSLVGGPYGYTF
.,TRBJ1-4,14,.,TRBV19,TGTGCCAGTAGTCGGACACGACTTGGGGAAAAACTGTTTTTT,CASSRTRLGEKLFF
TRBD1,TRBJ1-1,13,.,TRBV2,TGTGCCAGCAGATTCGGGACAGGAGCCGAAGCTTTCTTT,CASRFGTGAEAFF
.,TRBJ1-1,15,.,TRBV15,TGTGCCACCAGCAGAGATCTGCGGATGAACACTGAAGCTTTCTTT,CATSRDLRMNTEAFF
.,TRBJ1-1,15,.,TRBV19,TGTGCCAGTACCCAGGACCACGGGGGTAGGACTGAAGCTTTCTTT,CASTQDHGGRTEAFF